Detailed here is one TCR beta chain. No antigen is known for it. The PCR used 60 Vbeta and 13 Jbeta primers. The protocol was immunoSEQ multiplex PCR, while the TCRdb copy is restricted to in-frame clones and leaves out a portion. The sample lists some 160,000 clones, about 70% occurring once. Germline V CDR1 and CDR2: MNHEY, SMNVEV (reference sequence). Trimming took off 3 bases at V and 5 bases at J, with 22 bases between the two ends. This CDR3 is 17 amino acids long. This sample was included in a study of cytomegalovirus exposure and HLA in healthy donors. The overall study: The roughly 120 million unique TCR beta sequences, from roughly 170 million T cells, were found by an earlier analysis.

The study, taken as a whole, reports: DRB1 had the most TCR associations and HLA-C the fewest, a later analysis found, with rates varying by HLA locus. Overall, around 160 TCR beta chains were annotated as cytomegalovirus-associated. High sensitivity and specificity were reportedly achieved when the classifier diagnosed cytomegalovirus status.

The genes are TRBV27 and TRBJ1-1; D possibly corresponds to TRBD1 (6 bases). The sample comprised PBMCs. The source is a woman aged 35 to 49 in good health and CMV-seronegative. The CDR3 reads CASSLALGGGRWTEAFF. The CDR3 coding sequence is TGTGCCAGCAGTTTGGCTCTTGGGGGGGGCAGGTGGACTGAAGCTTTCTTT.